These 22 T cell receptor beta chains originate from one sample sequenced in a study of shared clonotypes between healthy human individuals. Sequenced by immunoSEQ multiplex PCR; TCRdb stores in-frame clones only, minus some. This table holds more than 450,000 clones, around 74% found once. Sequencing was done on a sample of PBMCs. The receptors were sampled from a woman in her thirties or forties in good health. Some clones in this sample may be carry-over from other donors' samples.

CDR3 DNA: TGTGCCAGCAGCGTAGGGTCAGCAATCGCGGAGACCCAGTACTTC. Its translation: CASSVGSAIAETQYF. V gene TRBV9 combines with J gene TRBJ2-5, with D unresolved. CDR3 length equals 15 residues. Per the germline V gene, CDR1 is SGDLS and CDR2 is YYNGEE. V was clipped by 0 bases and J by 5 bases, with 14 bases between them.

CDR3 nucleotides: TGCGCCAGCAGCTTGGGAGTCAGGGAAAGACAAGAGACCCAGTACTTC. Translation gives CASSLGVRERQETQYF. The genes are TRBV5-1 and TRBJ2-5, with D maybe TRBD1 (5 bases). V shed 0 bases and J shed 2 bases, with 14 bases lying between them. The length of the CDR3 is 16 residues. The germline gives CDR1 SGHRS, CDR2 YFSETQ.

This chain uses TRBV5-1 with TRBJ2-6; D may be TRBD2 (7 bases). The CDR3 loop spans 19 amino acids. Trimming took off 4 bases at V and 1 base at J, with 21 bases between the two ends. Per germline, CDR1 SGHRS and CDR2 YFSETQ. Here the CDR3 DNA reads TGCGCCAGCAGCCCCGACCCGAGGGGGGGGTTATCTGGGGCCAACGTCCTGACTTTC. Protein product: CASSPDPRGGLSGANVLTF.

The V gene is TRBV30, the J gene TRBJ1-1; 8 positions agree with TRBD1. The CDR3 contains 13 residues. From germline, CDR1 is GTSNPN and CDR2 SVGIG (reference sequence). The CDR3 sequence is CASQTGGYTEAFF. In DNA form, the CDR3 reads TGTGCTTCCCAAACAGGGGGATACACTGAAGCTTTCTTT.

V gene TRBV11-3 combines with J gene TRBJ2-1; perhaps D is TRBD1 or TRBD2 (5 bases each). In germline, CDR1 is SGHNT, CDR2 YENEEA. V gave up 2 bases and J gave up 5 bases, with 13 bases separating them. The CDR3 is 15 residues long. The CDR3 protein is CASSLTGTEDNEQFF. The CDR3 region has the DNA TGTGCCAGCAGCTTAACCGGGACCGAAGACAATGAGCAGTTCTTC.

This clone was detected a few times. The V and J genes are TRBV5-4 and TRBJ2-3; D remains unclear. V gave up 2 bases and J gave up 0 bases, with 13 bases separating them. This CDR3 has 16 amino acids. Germline assignment: CDR1 SGHNT and CDR2 YYREEE (reference sequence). The CDR3 loop reads CASSFSPHSSTDTQYF. For the CDR3, the DNA is TGTGCCAGCAGCTTCTCGCCCCACTCTAGCACAGATACGCAGTATTTT.

The chain carries TRBV28 and TRBJ1-2; D is perhaps TRBD1 (6 bases). The V gene's germline CDR1 is MDHEN and CDR2 SYDVKM. The CDR3 extends over 12 amino acids. V lost 7 bases and J 6 bases, leaving 12 bases between the germline ends. CDR3 nucleotide sequence: TGTGCCAGCACCCCAAGGGGGAATGGCTACACCTTC. Translation: CASTPRGNGYTF.

The chain links TRBV25-1 to TRBJ2-7, with D tentatively TRBD1 (6 bases). Per the germline V gene, CDR1 is MGHDK and CDR2 is SYGVNS. The ends were cut back, 5 bases at V and 3 bases at J, with 17 bases in the middle. The CDR3 has 15 residues. The CDR3 DNA reads TGTGCCAGCAGTACAGGGTTAGAGTCAGTCTACGAGCAGTACTTC. Translating it yields CASSTGLESVYEQYF.

The genes are TRBV5-4 and TRBJ2-2, with D possibly being TRBD1 (5 bases). CDR3 length equals 16 residues. From germline, CDR1 is SGHNT and CDR2 YYREEE (reference sequence). Trimming pared 2 bases from V and 2 bases from J, leaving 13 bases between. CDR3 loop: CASSLVSGSNTGELFF. Here the CDR3 DNA reads TGTGCCAGCAGCTTAGTCTCAGGGTCAAACACCGGGGAGCTGTTTTTT. Full variable domain (rest looked up from reference TRBV5-4 and TRBJ2-2): ETGVTQSPTHLIKTRGQQVTLRCSSQSGHNTVSWYQQALGQGPQFIFQYYREEENGRGNFPPRFSGLQFPNYSSELNVNALELDDSALYLCASSLVSGSNTGELFFGEGSRLTVL.

The J gene is TRBJ2-7, the V gene TRBV18; D possibly corresponds to TRBD1 (5 bases). Looked up from germline, CDR1 is KGHSH and CDR2 is LQKENI. Trimming pared 5 bases from V and 4 bases from J, leaving 9 bases between. The CDR3 runs 12 residues. The CDR3 sequence: CASSKTEYEQYF. In DNA, the CDR3 is TGTGCCAGCTCAAAGACAGAATACGAGCAGTACTTC.

V and J are TRBV9 and TRBJ2-1; tentatively, D is TRBD2 (5 bases). Trimming pared 4 bases from V and 9 bases from J, leaving 20 bases between. CDR1 and CDR2 from the germline V gene are SGDLS and YYNGEE. CDR3 size: 15 residues. The CDR3 here is CASSPRVEVGSEQFF. The CDR3 DNA reads as TGTGCCAGCAGCCCGCGTGTGGAGGTTGGGAGTGAGCAGTTCTTC.

This clone was detected only a few times. The chain recombines TRBV13 with TRBJ2-3; 8 nucleotides line up with TRBD2. V shed 5 bases and J 7 bases; nucleotides not matched to a gene: 8. Germline V lookup: CDR1 PRHDT, CDR2 FYEKMQ (reference sequence). The CDR3 is made up of 14 amino acids. The CDR3 region has the DNA TGTGCCAGCAGCCCTAGGGGACTAGGAAATACGCAGTATTTT. It yields the protein CASSPRGLGNTQYF.

This sequence joins TRBV7-9 and TRBJ2-5; D may be TRBD1 (6 bases). The CDR3 is 15 amino acids. The V end lost 4 bases, the J end lost 5 bases, and 17 bases lay between the germline ends. CDR1 is SEHNR, CDR2 FQNEAQ, per germline (reference sequence). The CDR3 DNA reads TGTGCCAGCAGCTCCACCACCAGGGGTTCTGAGACCCAGTACTTC. Encoded protein: CASSSTTRGSETQYF.

V gene TRBV9 combines with J gene TRBJ2-2; TRBD2 is a possible D gene (6 bases). Germline values: CDR1 SGDLS, CDR2 YYNGEE. V lost 0 bases, J lost 0 bases, and 12 bases lay in between. CDR3 size: 17 residues. The CDR3: CASSVAGAPSNTGELFF. The DNA for the CDR3 is TGTGCCAGCAGCGTAGCGGGAGCTCCCTCGAACACCGGGGAGCTGTTTTTT.

The chain couples TRBV27 to TRBJ1-4; 8 nucleotides match TRBD1. Trimming cost V 7 bases and J 0 bases; bases outside gene matches: 16. The CDR3 is 19 residues long. The V gene's germline CDR1 is MNHEY and CDR2 SMNVEV (reference sequence). CDR3 amino acids: CASILFKDREITTNEKLFF. The CDR3, as DNA: TGTGCCAGCATCCTATTTAAGGACAGGGAAATAACAACTAATGAAAAACTGTTTTTT.

This sequence joins TRBV7-9 and TRBJ2-1; D might be TRBD1 or TRBD2, each matching 6 bases. The V gene's germline CDR1 is SEHNR and CDR2 FQNEAQ (reference sequence). This CDR3 has 13 residues. V was cut by 5 bases and J by 9 bases, with 14 bases left in between. The CDR3 coding sequence is TGTGCCAGCAGCCCCGTGGGGGGCATTGAGCAGTTCTTC. Protein: CASSPVGGIEQFF.

The chain uses TRBV28 and TRBJ2-5, with 9 bases that match TRBD1. The V and J ends lost 5 bases and 4 bases, in that order; junction bases with no gene match: 8. The V gene's germline CDR1 is MDHEN and CDR2 SYDVKM. The CDR3 spans 15 residues. The CDR3, as DNA: TGTGCCAGCAGTACTTCCGGGACAGGGATAGAGACCCAGTACTTC. This encodes CASSTSGTGIETQYF.

This clone was recorded at least ten times. J is TRBJ2-1 and V is TRBV6-4; TRBD2 is a possible D gene (7 bases). CDR3 length: 15 residues. V lost 2 bases and J lost 8, with 16 bases in between. Germline V gene data show CDR1 as MRHNA and CDR2 as SNTAGT. DNA for the CDR3: TGTGCCAGCAGTGACGGGGGGGCTAGTGGGGATGAGCAGTTCTTC. Amino acids: CASSDGGASGDEQFF.

The J gene is TRBJ2-1, the V gene TRBV9; 9 bases agree with TRBD1. The V gene end was trimmed by 3 bases and the J gene end by 5 bases; junction bases not matched to a gene: 6. The CDR3 is made up of 15 amino acids. Per germline, CDR1 SGDLS and CDR2 YYNGEE. The CDR3 reads CASSARDRENNEQFF. In DNA form, the CDR3 reads TGTGCCAGCAGCGCCCGGGACAGGGAAAACAATGAGCAGTTCTTC. Based on the CDR3 plus reference TRBV9 and TRBJ2-1, the full variable domain is DSGVTQTPKHLITATGQRVTLRCSPRSGDLSVYWYQQSLDQGLQFLIQYYNGEERAKGNILERFSAQQFPDLHSELNLSSLELGDSALYFCASSARDRENNEQFFGPGTRLTVL.

This clone was seen once. The chain has TRBV4-1 and TRBJ2-1; 7 nucleotides match TRBD2. The J segment lost 3 bases and the V segment lost 4 bases, leaving 3 bases of the junction unmatched. Looked up from germline, CDR1 is MGHRA and CDR2 is YSYEKL. The CDR3 contains 14 residues. The CDR3 reads CASSRLADYNEQFF. CDR3 sequence (DNA): TGCGCCAGCAGCCGACTAGCTGACTACAATGAGCAGTTCTTC.

In regard to this clone: A much larger clone lies one base from this, so it may be a read error. V usage is TRBV6-4 and J usage is TRBJ1-5, with D hard to call. Germline CDR1 MRHNA, CDR2 SNTAGT. The CDR3 extends over 13 amino acids. The V end lost 3 bases, the J end lost 1 base, and 4 bases lay between the germline ends. As DNA, the CDR3 is TGTGCCAGCAGTGAACAGAGCAATCAGCCCCAGCATTTT. Protein sequence: CASSEQSNQPQHF.

The CDR3 sequence is CASSGGRGYYGYTF. The CDR3 nucleotides are TGTGCCAGCAGCGGCGGGAGGGGGTACTATGGCTACACCTTC. V and J are TRBV9 and TRBJ1-2, with TRBD1 as a possible D gene (6 bases). Germline CDR1 reads SGDLS; CDR2 reads YYNGEE. The CDR3 runs to 14 residues. The V end lost 3 bases, the J end lost 3 bases, and 12 bases lay between the germline ends.